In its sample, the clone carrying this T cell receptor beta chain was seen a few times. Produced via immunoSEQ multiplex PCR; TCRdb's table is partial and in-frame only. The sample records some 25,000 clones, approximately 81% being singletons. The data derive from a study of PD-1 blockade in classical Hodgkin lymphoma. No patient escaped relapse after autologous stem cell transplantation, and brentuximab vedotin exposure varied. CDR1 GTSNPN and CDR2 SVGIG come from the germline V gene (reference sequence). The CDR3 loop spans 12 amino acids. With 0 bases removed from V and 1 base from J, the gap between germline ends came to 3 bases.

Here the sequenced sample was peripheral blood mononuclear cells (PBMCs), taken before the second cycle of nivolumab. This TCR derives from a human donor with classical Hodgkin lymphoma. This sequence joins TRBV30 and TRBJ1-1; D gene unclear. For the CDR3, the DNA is TGTGCCTGGAGTGTGAGGAACACTGAAGCTTTCTTT. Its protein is CAWSVRNTEAFF.